What follows describes a single TCR beta chain. Its antigen is not identified. RNA, once extracted, was reverse transcribed into cDNA for use as the sequencing template. Measured with immunoSEQ multiplex PCR; TCRdb has only the in-frame clones, and not every one. The sample contains about 140,000 clones, 86% of which appear only once. The sample's treatment: oral pan-JAK inhibitor, 5-10 mg twice daily. This sample was included in a study of CD8+ T cells in alopecia areata. Overall study context: In an open-label trial, patients got 5 to 10 mg tofacitinib twice daily. Findings and limits, study-wide: Unlike in mice, where it was clearer, TCR sharing across patients was less clear, possibly HLA-related.

CDR1 is SGDLS, CDR2 YYNGEE, per germline. V gave up 3 bases and J gave up 3 bases; unmatched junction bases: 3. The CDR3 sequence is 14 residues long. The genes are TRBV9 and TRBJ2-1; TRBD2 matches at 7 bases. The TCR sequence derives from a human donor with alopecia areata. Specimen: CD8+ T cells sorted from blood, collected at week 4, from a patient treated with tofacitinib. The CDR3 DNA reads TGTGCCAGCAGCGAGGGGACTAACTACAATGAGCAGTTCTTC. Translating gives CASSEGTNYNEQFF.